Reported below is one TCR beta chain. Its antigen is unidentified. This same CDR3 is encoded by further DNA sequences in the sample. The assay ran at deep level. The authors loaded around 200 ng DNA, approximately 30,000 T cell genomes, into sorted-subset replicate PCRs. Produced via immunoSEQ multiplex PCR; TCRdb's table is partial and in-frame only. Among roughly 2.2 million clones listed, more than 80% were seen once. This entry is derived from a study of shared clonotypes between healthy human individuals. The CDR3 length is 14 residues. V dropped 1 base and J dropped 6; count of bases not matched to a gene: 3. Germline lookup yields CDR1 SGHRS and CDR2 YFSETQ. Study-wide results and caveats: Naive subsets, compared against memory subsets, generally had larger estimated richness values.

The TCR was taken from a man aged 18-30 years in good health. Some clones in this sample may be carry-over from other donors' samples. The chain carries TRBV5-1 and TRBJ2-2; 7 bases agree with TRBD1. Sequencing was carried out using naive CD4+ T cells from PBMCs. The subset: CD45RA+ positively selected. CDR3 DNA sequence: TGCGCCAGCAGCTTGATCCAGGGGGCCGGGGAGCTGTTTTTT. This codes for CASSLIQGAGELFF.